This T cell receptor (beta chain) was observed in a study of cytomegalovirus exposure and HLA in healthy donors. This clone occurred once. The CDR3 is 16 residues long. Germline V gene data show CDR1 as LNHDA and CDR2 as SQIVND (reference sequence). The ends were cut back, 6 bases at V and 0 bases at J, with 15 bases in the middle. PCR was performed using 60 Vbeta and 13 Jbeta primers. Libraries were prepared by immunoSEQ multiplex PCR; TCRdb keeps only in-frame clonotypes and omits some of them. This sample has about 140,000 clones, with around 82% found just once. The sequenced sample was PBMCs. The chain uses TRBV19 and TRBJ2-1, with TRBD2 as a possible D gene (5 bases). This sequence originates from a man aged 50 to 60 in good health and CMV-seronegative. The CDR3 nucleotides are TGTGCCAGTAGCCAAATAGCGCAGAGCTCCTACAATGAGCAGTTCTTC. Residues: CASSQIAQSSYNEQFF.